The next 27 T cell receptor beta chains were all read from a single sample in a study of blood T cell repertoires in COVID-19. TCRdb keeps only in-frame clones here, not all; method: immunoSEQ multiplex PCR. The sample has 180,000 or so clones, 70% to 90% seen once. The specimen was peripheral blood. The receptors shown here come from a man aged 35 to 55 who had recovered from COVID-19.

This sequence joins TRBV21-1 and TRBJ1-1; TRBD1, the D gene given by the table, was not confirmed from the DNA. TRBV21-1 represents a pseudogene. The CDR3 is 13 residues long. The CDR3 DNA follows: TGTGCCAGCAGCAAGAAGGTACAGGGTGAAGCTTTCTTT. Protein sequence: CASSKKVQGEAFF.

The chain employs TRBV27 and TRBJ1-2; 7 bases are shared with TRBD1. CDR1 and CDR2 (germline): MNHEY, SMNVEV (reference sequence). The CDR3 contains 14 residues. Losses at the gene ends were 5 bases for V and 4 bases for J; bases not matched to a gene: 7. The CDR3 protein is CASSRGQVSYGYTF. The CDR3 nucleotides are TGTGCCAGCAGTCGTGGACAGGTTAGCTATGGCTACACCTTC.

V is TRBV5-5 and J is TRBJ2-3; tentative D call: TRBD1 (7 bases). CDR3 length: 19 residues. The V end lost 4 bases, the J end lost 6 bases, and 30 bases lay between the germline ends. Germline V lookup: CDR1 SGHKS, CDR2 YYEKEE (reference sequence). CDR3 nucleotide sequence: TGTGCCAGCAGCCTACCTTTTGACCTACAGGGGAGGCTAAGCGATACGCAGTATTTT. Translating gives CASSLPFDLQGRLSDTQYF.

V gene TRBV6-6 combines with J gene TRBJ2-2; the D gene is possibly TRBD2 (6 bases). Germline V CDR1 and CDR2: MNHNY, SVGAGI (reference sequence). This CDR3 has 15 residues. V shed 2 bases and J shed 8 bases, with 15 bases lying between them. The CDR3 reads CASSYLARGGGELFF. Here the CDR3 DNA reads TGTGCCAGCAGTTACCTAGCGCGGGGTGGTGGGGAGCTGTTTTTT.

The chain uses TRBV6-4 and TRBJ2-1, with 10 bases identical to TRBD1. V dropped 2 bases and J dropped 6; count of bases not matched to a gene: 4. Germline lookup yields CDR1 MRHNA and CDR2 SNTAGT. The CDR3 runs to 15 residues. The CDR3 DNA reads TGTGCCAGCAGTGACAGTCGGACAGGGGGCAATGAGCAGTTCTTC. Amino acid sequence: CASSDSRTGGNEQFF.

The V call is TRBV27, the J call TRBJ2-7; D is perhaps TRBD1 (7 bases). The CDR3 has 16 amino acids. Germline values: CDR1 MNHEY, CDR2 SMNVEV (reference sequence). Deletions cut 4 bases from V and 0 bases from J, with 16 bases between. The CDR3 nucleotides read TGTGCCAGCAGTTACGTTGCGGGACAGAGCTCCTACGAGCAGTACTTC. Its translation is CASSYVAGQSSYEQYF.

The rearrangement links TRBV18 to TRBJ1-1; no definite D call. The germline gives CDR1 KGHSH, CDR2 LQKENI. The V end was cut by 0 bases, the J end by 1 base, with 9 bases between. The CDR3 is 15 residues long. CDR3: CASSPPWSQNTEAFF. CDR3 nucleotide sequence: TGTGCCAGCTCACCACCGTGGTCACAGAACACTGAAGCTTTCTTT.

This chain joins TRBV6-2 or TRBV6-3 and TRBJ2-7; 9 bases agree with TRBD1. The V gene end was trimmed by 4 bases and the J gene end by 4 bases; junction bases not matched to a gene: 8. This CDR3 has 15 residues. Germline CDR1 is MNHEY and CDR2 is SVGEGT. The CDR3 DNA follows: TGTGCCAGCAGTTGGGGACAGGGACTGAGGTACGAGCAGTACTTC. It translates to CASSWGQGLRYEQYF.

The chain employs TRBV28 and TRBJ1-1; 11 bases match TRBD1. CDR1 MDHEN and CDR2 SYDVKM come from the germline V gene. The CDR3 is made up of 14 amino acids. The V gene end was trimmed by 6 bases and the J gene end by 5 bases; junction bases not matched to a gene: 5. CDR3 nucleotide sequence: TGTGCCAGCAGCGCTGGGACAGGGGGAACTGAAGCTTTCTTT. It is translated as CASSAGTGGTEAFF.

CDR3 DNA: TGTGCCAGCTCAAACATCCATCAGCCCCAGCATTTT. It specifies CASSNIHQPQHF. The V gene is TRBV6-5, the J gene TRBJ1-5; D is undetermined. The CDR3 consists of 12 residues. Trimming removed 8 bases from V and 5 bases from J, with 10 bases in between. Germline V gene data show CDR1 as MNHEY and CDR2 as SVGAGI.

The chain uses TRBV7-2 and TRBJ2-5; no clear D. This CDR3 is built from 14 residues. Germline V lookup: CDR1 SGHTA, CDR2 FQGNSA. Trimming removed 0 bases from V and 3 bases from J, with 8 bases in between. The CDR3 is CASSLAGPKETQYF. The CDR3, as DNA: TGTGCCAGCAGCTTAGCGGGCCCCAAAGAGACCCAGTACTTC.

This clone was recorded many times. The gene calls are TRBV2 and TRBJ2-3; D is ambiguous. Trimming removed 8 bases at V and 4 bases at J, with 7 bases between. Germline V gives CDR1 SNHLY, CDR2 FYNNEI. The CDR3 extends over 11 amino acids. CDR3 region: CASEKADTQYF. The CDR3, as DNA: TGTGCCAGCGAGAAAGCAGATACGCAGTATTTT.

CDR3 in DNA: TGTGCCAGCAGCAAATACGGACAGGGGCCGAACTATGGCTACACCTTC. The encoded protein is CASSKYGQGPNYGYTF. The J gene is TRBJ1-2, the V gene TRBV5-6, with 9 bases that match TRBD1. The CDR3 runs 16 residues. V shed 4 bases and J 2 bases; nucleotides not matched to a gene: 9. Germline-derived CDR1 and CDR2 are SGHDT and YYEEEE.

The chain employs TRBV5-1 and TRBJ1-2, with a tentative D call TRBD1 (6 bases). Germline lookup yields CDR1 SGHRS and CDR2 YFSETQ. V was pared by 2 bases and J by 6 bases, with 8 bases between. The CDR3 sequence is 12 residues long. In DNA form, the CDR3 reads TGCGCCAGCAGCTTCAACAGGGATGGCTACACCTTC. Amino acid sequence: CASSFNRDGYTF. Full variable domain (outside the CDR3, taken from reference TRBV5-1 and TRBJ1-2): KAGVTQTPRYLIKTRGQQVTLSCSPISGHRSVSWYQQTPGQGLQFLFEYFSETQRNKGNFPGRFSGRQFSNSRSEMNVSTLELGDSALYLCASSFNRDGYTFGSGTRLTVV.

The J gene is TRBJ1-6, the V gene TRBV7-3; D remains unclear. In germline, CDR1 is SGHTA, CDR2 FQGTGA. The V and J ends lost 2 bases and 10 bases respectively, with 12 bases between them. This CDR3 has 14 residues. The CDR3 DNA follows: TGTGCCAGCAGCTTACAACCCCGCGAGTCACCCCTCCACTTT. It is translated as CASSLQPRESPLHF.

The chain employs TRBV6-5 and TRBJ1-4, with TRBD1 as a possible D gene (6 bases). Germline V lookup: CDR1 MNHEY, CDR2 SVGAGI. V was trimmed by 4 bases and J by 8 bases, leaving 8 bases between them. CDR3 length: 12 residues. Here the CDR3 DNA reads TGTGCCAGCAGTTCAGGGGCCGAAAAACTGTTTTTT. This gives the protein CASSSGAEKLFF.

The J gene is TRBJ1-5, the V gene TRBV6-2 or TRBV6-3; unclear D gene. This CDR3 is 13 amino acids long. The V gene's germline CDR1 is MNHEY and CDR2 SVGEGT. V lost 4 bases and J lost 4, with 8 bases in between. The CDR3 region is CASSSTENQPQHF. CDR3 nucleotide sequence: TGTGCCAGCAGTTCGACTGAGAATCAGCCCCAGCATTTT.

The chain carries TRBV7-9 and TRBJ1-1; 8 bases match TRBD1. This CDR3 is built from 12 residues. The trim removed 8 bases at V and 1 base at J, leaving 0 bases unmatched. Germline V gene lookup returns CDR1 SEHNR and CDR2 FQNEAQ (reference sequence). CDR3 sequence reads: CASGTGNTEAFF. DNA of the CDR3: TGTGCCAGCGGGACAGGGAACACTGAAGCTTTCTTT.

The genes are TRBV28 and TRBJ2-2; maybe TRBD1 (5 bases). Germline CDR1 and CDR2: MDHEN and SYDVKM. Trimming shortened V by 8 bases and J by 10 bases, and 11 bases separated the two germline ends. The CDR3 sequence is 11 residues long. The DNA of the CDR3 is TGTGCCAGCTCAACACAGGCGGAGCTGTTTTTT. This translates into CASSTQAELFF.

The chain has TRBV6-1 and TRBJ2-1; 8 bases line up with TRBD1. This CDR3 region has 15 residues. Germline CDR1 MNHNS, CDR2 SASEGT. The V and J ends lost 2 bases and 6 bases, in that order; junction bases with no gene match: 6. DNA of the CDR3: TGTGCCAGCAGTGAAAACCCAGGGGGCGTCAATGAGCAGTTCTTC. It translates to CASSENPGGVNEQFF.

V gene TRBV5-5 combines with J gene TRBJ2-3; 9 positions agree with TRBD1. CDR3 length equals 15 residues. Germline V gene lookup returns CDR1 SGHKS and CDR2 YYEKEE (reference sequence). V trimming: 0 bases; J trimming: 4 bases; junction bases outside the gene matches: 3. The CDR3 nucleotides read TGTGCCAGCAGCTTGGCGGGACAGGGCCCAGATACGCAGTATTTT. Its translation is CASSLAGQGPDTQYF.

The chain couples TRBV23-1 to TRBJ1-1; 7 bases fit TRBD1. TRBV23-1 is annotated as an ORF whose role is uncertain. J gave up 2 bases and V 6 bases, and 9 bases lay outside the gene matches. The CDR3 extends over 15 amino acids. CDR3 nucleotide sequence: TGCGCCAGCAGGGATCAGACAGGGACAAACACTGAAGCTTTCTTT. It specifies CASRDQTGTNTEAFF.

This clone was seen only once. The chain is built from TRBV19 and TRBJ2-1; 11 positions agree with TRBD1. Germline CDR1 is LNHDA and CDR2 is SQIVND (reference sequence). This CDR3 comprises 16 residues. J lost 8 bases, V lost 2 bases, and 8 bases had no gene match. The CDR3 bases are TGTGCCAGTAGTATACGACCGGGACAGGGGGTCCATGAGCAGTTCTTC. It codes for CASSIRPGQGVHEQFF.

CDR3 sequence (DNA): TGCGCCAGCAGTTCGGGGGCTGGAAACACCATATATTTT. Residues: CASSSGAGNTIYF. The V call is TRBV5-1, the J call TRBJ1-3; the D gene is possibly TRBD1 (5 bases). The CDR3 totals 13 residues. Trimming took off 5 bases at V and 2 bases at J, with 8 bases between the two ends. The V gene's germline CDR1 is SGHRS and CDR2 YFSETQ.

The V and J genes are TRBV6-5 and TRBJ1-1; D possibly corresponds to TRBD1 (5 bases). This CDR3 comprises 14 residues. Looked up from germline, CDR1 is MNHEY and CDR2 is SVGAGI. V was clipped by 7 bases and J by 5 bases, with 17 bases between them. The CDR3 spells CASTKKGRLTEAFF. The CDR3 bases are TGTGCCAGCACAAAGAAGGGGCGCTTGACTGAAGCTTTCTTT.

The chain couples TRBV30 to TRBJ2-5, with D possibly TRBD1 on 8 matching bases. The CDR3 is made up of 13 amino acids. CDR1 GTSNPN and CDR2 SVGIG come from the germline V gene (reference sequence). V was trimmed by 5 bases and J by 5 bases, leaving 15 bases between them. The CDR3 is CAWERGQVETQYF. As DNA, the CDR3 is TGTGCCTGGGAGCGGGGACAGGTGGAGACCCAGTACTTC.

This chain uses TRBV30 with TRBJ1-5; D not certain. Germline CDR1 and CDR2: GTSNPN and SVGIG (reference sequence). V lost 2 bases, J lost 7 bases, and 12 bases lay in between. CDR3 length: 13 amino acids. The CDR3 region has the DNA TGTGCCTGGAGTCCCCCCCGTTCCCAGCCCCAGCATTTT. It translates to CAWSPPRSQPQHF.